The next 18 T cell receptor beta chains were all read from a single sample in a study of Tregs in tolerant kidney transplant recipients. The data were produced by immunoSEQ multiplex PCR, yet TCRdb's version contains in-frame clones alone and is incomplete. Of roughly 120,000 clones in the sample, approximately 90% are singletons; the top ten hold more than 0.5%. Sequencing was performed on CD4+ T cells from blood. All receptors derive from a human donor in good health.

The CDR3, as DNA: TGTGCCAGTAGCATGTCACAGGGAGGTAATCAGCCCCAGCATTTT. Encoded protein: CASSMSQGGNQPQHF. This chain connects TRBV19 to TRBJ1-5; tentative D call: TRBD1 (6 bases). The CDR3 is made up of 15 amino acids. Trimming took off 6 bases at V and 4 bases at J, with 16 bases between the two ends. CDR1 is LNHDA, CDR2 SQIVND, per germline (reference sequence).

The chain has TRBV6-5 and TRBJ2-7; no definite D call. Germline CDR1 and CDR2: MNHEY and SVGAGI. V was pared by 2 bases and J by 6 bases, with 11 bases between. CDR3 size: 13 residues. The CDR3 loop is CASSYPNRAEQYF. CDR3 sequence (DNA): TGTGCCAGCAGTTACCCTAACAGAGCCGAGCAGTACTTC.

The CDR3, as DNA: TGTGCCAGCAGCTTAAGTTGGGCGTTGAGGGTAAACTATGGCTACACCTTC. It specifies CASSLSWALRVNYGYTF. The chain couples TRBV7-2 to TRBJ1-2, with D hard to call. The CDR3 runs 17 residues. Germline V gene lookup returns CDR1 SGHTA and CDR2 FQGNSA. V lost 2 bases, J lost 2 bases, and 18 bases lay in between.

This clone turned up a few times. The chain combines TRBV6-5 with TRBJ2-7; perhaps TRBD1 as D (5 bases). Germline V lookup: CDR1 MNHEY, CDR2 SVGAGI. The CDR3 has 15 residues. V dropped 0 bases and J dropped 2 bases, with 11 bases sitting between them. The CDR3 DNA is TGTGCCAGCAGTTACTCCTCAGGGCCCGCCTACGAGCAGTACTTC. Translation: CASSYSSGPAYEQYF.

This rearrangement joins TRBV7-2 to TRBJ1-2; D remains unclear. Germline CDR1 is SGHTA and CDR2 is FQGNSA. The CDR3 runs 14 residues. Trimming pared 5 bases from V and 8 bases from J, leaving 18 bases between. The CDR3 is CASSPDWTPGGYTF. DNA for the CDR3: TGTGCCAGCAGCCCAGATTGGACGCCCGGGGGCTACACCTTC.

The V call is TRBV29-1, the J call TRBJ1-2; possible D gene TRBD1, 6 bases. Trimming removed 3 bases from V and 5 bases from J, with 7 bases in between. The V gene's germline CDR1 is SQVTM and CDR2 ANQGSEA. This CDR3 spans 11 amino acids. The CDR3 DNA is TGCAGCGTTGACAGGGGATATGGCTACACCTTC. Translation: CSVDRGYGYTF.

The CDR3 loop reads CASSPQGYGELFF. Here the CDR3 DNA reads TGTGCCAGCAGCCCCCAGGGTTACGGGGAGCTGTTTTTT. V and J are TRBV14 and TRBJ2-2; tentative D call: TRBD1 (5 bases). Looked up from germline, CDR1 is SGHDN and CDR2 is FVKESK. This CDR3 has 13 amino acids. V gave up 4 bases and J gave up 7 bases, with 10 bases separating them.

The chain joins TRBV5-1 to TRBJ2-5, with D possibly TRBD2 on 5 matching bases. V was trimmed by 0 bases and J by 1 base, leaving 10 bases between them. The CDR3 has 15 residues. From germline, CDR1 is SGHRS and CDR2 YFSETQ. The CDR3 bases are TGCGCCAGCAGCTTGGTTCGGGGTCCCCAAGAGACCCAGTACTTC. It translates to CASSLVRGPQETQYF.

The CDR3 spells CASSTGDRSNGYTF. Written as DNA, the CDR3 is TGTGCCAGCAGTACCGGGGACAGGAGCAATGGCTACACCTTC. The chain links TRBV6-6 to TRBJ1-2, with 8 bases that match TRBD1. This CDR3 contains 14 residues. The germline V gene has CDR1 MNHNY and CDR2 SVGAGI (reference sequence). The trim removed 5 bases at V and 6 bases at J, leaving 8 bases unmatched.

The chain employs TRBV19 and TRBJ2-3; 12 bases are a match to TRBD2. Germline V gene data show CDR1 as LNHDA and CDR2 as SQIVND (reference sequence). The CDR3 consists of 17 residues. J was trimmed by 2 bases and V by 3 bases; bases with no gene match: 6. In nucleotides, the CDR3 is TGTGCCAGTAGTATCACTGGACTAGCGGGGACCACAGATACGCAGTATTTT. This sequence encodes CASSITGLAGTTDTQYF.

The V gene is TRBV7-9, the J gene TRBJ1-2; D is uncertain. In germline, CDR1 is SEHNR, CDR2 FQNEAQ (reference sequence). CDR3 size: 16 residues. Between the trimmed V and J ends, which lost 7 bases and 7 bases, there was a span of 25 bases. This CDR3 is CASTPLGRRSAIGYTF. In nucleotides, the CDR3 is TGTGCCAGCACCCCATTGGGAAGGCGTTCGGCTATTGGCTACACCTTC.

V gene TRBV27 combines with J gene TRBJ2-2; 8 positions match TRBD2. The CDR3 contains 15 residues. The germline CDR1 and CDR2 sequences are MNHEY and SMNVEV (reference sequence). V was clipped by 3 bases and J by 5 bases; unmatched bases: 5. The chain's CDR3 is CASSFLAGNTGELFF. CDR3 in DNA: TGTGCCAGCAGTTTCCTAGCGGGTAATACCGGGGAGCTGTTTTTT.

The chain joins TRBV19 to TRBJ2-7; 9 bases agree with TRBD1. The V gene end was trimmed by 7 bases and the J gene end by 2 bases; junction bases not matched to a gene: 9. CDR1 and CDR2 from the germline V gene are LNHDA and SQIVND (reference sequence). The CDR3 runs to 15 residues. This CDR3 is CASTPDRGYPYEQYF. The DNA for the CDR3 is TGTGCCAGTACCCCGGACAGGGGCTATCCCTACGAGCAGTACTTC.

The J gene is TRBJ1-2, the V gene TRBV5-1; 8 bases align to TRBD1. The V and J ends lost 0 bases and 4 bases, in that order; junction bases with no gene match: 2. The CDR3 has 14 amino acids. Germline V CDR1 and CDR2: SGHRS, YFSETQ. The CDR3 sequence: CASSLVGQGYGYTF. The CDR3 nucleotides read TGCGCCAGCAGCTTGGTTGGACAGGGCTATGGCTACACCTTC.

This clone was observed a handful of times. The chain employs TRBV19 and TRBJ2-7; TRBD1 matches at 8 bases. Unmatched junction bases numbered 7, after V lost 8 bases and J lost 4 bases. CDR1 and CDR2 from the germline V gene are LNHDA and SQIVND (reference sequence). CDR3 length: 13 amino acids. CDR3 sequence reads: CASGRTGRYEQYF. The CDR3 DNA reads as TGTGCCAGTGGGCGGACAGGGCGATACGAGCAGTACTTC.

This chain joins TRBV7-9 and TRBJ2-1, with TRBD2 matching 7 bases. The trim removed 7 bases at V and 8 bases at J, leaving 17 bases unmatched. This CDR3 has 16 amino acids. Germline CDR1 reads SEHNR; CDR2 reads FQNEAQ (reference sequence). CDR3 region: CASIPIASGPVDEQFF. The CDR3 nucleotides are TGTGCCAGCATCCCAATAGCTAGCGGACCAGTCGATGAGCAGTTCTTC. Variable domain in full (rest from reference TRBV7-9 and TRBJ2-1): DTGVSQNPRHKITKRGQNVTFRCDPISEHNRLYWYRQTLGQGPEFLTYFQNEAQLEKSRLLSDRFSAERPKGSFSTLEIQRTEQGDSAMYLCASIPIASGPVDEQFFGPGTRLTVL.

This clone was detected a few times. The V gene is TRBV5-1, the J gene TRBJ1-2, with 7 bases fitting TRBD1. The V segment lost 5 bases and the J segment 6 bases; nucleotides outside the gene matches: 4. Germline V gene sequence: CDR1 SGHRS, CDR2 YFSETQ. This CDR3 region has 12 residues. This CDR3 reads CASSTGDNGYTF. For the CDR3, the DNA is TGCGCCAGCAGTACAGGGGATAATGGCTACACCTTC. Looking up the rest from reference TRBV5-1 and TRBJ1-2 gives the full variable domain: KAGVTQTPRYLIKTRGQQVTLSCSPISGHRSVSWYQQTPGQGLQFLFEYFSETQRNKGNFPGRFSGRQFSNSRSEMNVSTLELGDSALYLCASSTGDNGYTFGSGTRLTVV.

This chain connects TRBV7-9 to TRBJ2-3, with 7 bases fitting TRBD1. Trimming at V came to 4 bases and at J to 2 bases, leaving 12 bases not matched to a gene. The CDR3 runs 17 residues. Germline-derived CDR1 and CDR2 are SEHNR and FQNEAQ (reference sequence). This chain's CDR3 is CASSSPSPGQNTDTQYF. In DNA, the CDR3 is TGTGCCAGCAGCTCTCCATCCCCGGGACAGAACACAGATACGCAGTATTTT. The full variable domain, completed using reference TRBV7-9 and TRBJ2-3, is DTGVSQNPRHKITKRGQNVTFRCDPISEHNRLYWYRQTLGQGPEFLTYFQNEAQLEKSRLLSDRFSAERPKGSFSTLEIQRTEQGDSAMYLCASSSPSPGQNTDTQYFGPGTRLTVL.